A selection of T cell receptor beta chains follows, all from one sample in a study of response to subunit inactivated influenza vaccine. A single record per CDR3 protein comes from TCRdb applying MiXCR to the RT-PCR reads. The repertoire holds 590,000 or so distinct CDR3 sequences, with about 15% as singletons. The input for sequencing was PBMCs from blood, taken 14 days before vaccination. The receptors stem from a man between 45 and 60 years old who received an inactivated influenza vaccine. Each CDR3 is given with its conserved first and last residue. D genes are given only for firm matches. Clone sizes are given selectively: once, few, many, or a class where the clone is expanded.

v_call	clone_size	j_call	d_call	cdr3_length	cdr3_nt	cdr3_aa
TRBV7-2	NA	TRBJ2-7	TRBD2	15	TGTGCCAGCAGCCAGGTAGCGGGGACCACCTACGAGCAGTACTTC	CASSQVAGTTYEQYF
TRBV12-3/TRBV12-4	many	TRBJ2-3	NA	14	TGTGCCAGCAGTTTCCGGGCGGGCACAGATACGCAGTATTTT	CASSFRAGTDTQYF
TRBV2	NA	TRBJ2-5	NA	15	TGTGCCAGCAGTGAGGTCACCTTCTACCAAGAGACCCAGTACTTC	CASSEVTFYQETQYF
TRBV4-3	NA	TRBJ1-1	TRBD1	15	TGCGCCAGCAGCCATCTGACAGGGAGGAACACTGAAGCTTTCTTT	CASSHLTGRNTEAFF
TRBV4-3	NA	TRBJ1-6	NA	16	TGCGCCAGCAGCCAAGGGAAGGGGCTCTATAATTCACCCCTCCACTTT	CASSQGKGLYNSPLHF
TRBV29-1	NA	TRBJ1-6	TRBD1	13	TGCAGCGCGTGGACAGGGCTTAATTCACCCCTCCACTTT	CSAWTGLNSPLHF
TRBV27	few	TRBJ2-1	TRBD2	17	TGTGCCAGCAGCCAGAAGGGGTCTAGCGGGGGGGCGAATGAGCAGTTCTTC	CASSQKGSSGGANEQFF
TRBV7-2	NA	TRBJ2-3	TRBD2	15	TGTGCCAGCAGCTTATGGCTAGCGGGAGGAGATACGCAGTATTTT	CASSLWLAGGDTQYF
TRBV7-2	NA	TRBJ1-5	NA	15	TGTGCCAGCAGCTTAGAAAACGGATACAATCAGCCCCAGCATTTT	CASSLENGYNQPQHF
TRBV5-1	NA	TRBJ2-1	TRBD2	18	TGCGCCAGCAGTTCCCAAAAGTATAGCGGGAGGGCGAGCAATGAGCAGTTCTTC	CASSSQKYSGRASNEQFF
TRBV6-2/TRBV6-3	NA	TRBJ2-2	NA	12	TGTGCCAGCAGGTATAGCGCCGGGGAGCTGTTTTTT	CASRYSAGELFF
TRBV7-2	few	TRBJ2-7	TRBD2	14	TGTGCCAGCAACCCTAGCGGGGGGCACTACGAGCAGTACTTC	CASNPSGGHYEQYF
TRBV25-1	few	TRBJ1-2	NA	14	TGTGCCAGCAGTGACCCCAGGGATTTCTATGGCTACACCTTC	CASSDPRDFYGYTF
TRBV6-5	few	TRBJ2-2	NA	12	TGTGCCAGCATTGGGGGGCCCGGGGAGCTGTTTTTT	CASIGGPGELFF
TRBV12-3/TRBV12-4	few	TRBJ1-2	NA	13	TGTGCCAGCAGTTTTGGGCAGGCTTATGGCTACACCTTC	CASSFGQAYGYTF
TRBV6-2/TRBV6-3	NA	TRBJ2-7	TRBD2	16	TGTGCCAGCAGCCTCAGGGCTAGCGGGAGCTCCTACGAGCAGTACTTC	CASSLRASGSSYEQYF
TRBV7-2	NA	TRBJ2-4	NA	15	TGTGCCAGCAGCCCCGTCGGGGTTACCAAAAACATTCAGTACTTC	CASSPVGVTKNIQYF
TRBV29-1	few	TRBJ2-3	NA	13	TGCAGCGTTAGGGAGGGGGCGGCAGATACGCAGTATTTT	CSVREGAADTQYF
TRBV5-8	NA	TRBJ2-3	NA	14	TGTGCCAGCAGCTTCAGGGGCGCAGAAGATACGCAGTATTTT	CASSFRGAEDTQYF
TRBV7-2	few	TRBJ1-3	NA	15	TGTGCCAGCAGCTCGGTAGGGGGGTCAGGAAACACCATATATTTT	CASSSVGGSGNTIYF
TRBV11-2	few	TRBJ1-1	NA	16	TGTGCCAGCAGCTTAGGTCGGGGACACCTGAACACTGAAGCTTTCTTT	CASSLGRGHLNTEAFF
TRBV29-1	NA	TRBJ1-3	NA	16	TGCAGCGTTGGTGTGGGTAGGCCAAACTCTGGAAACACCATATATTTT	CSVGVGRPNSGNTIYF
TRBV10-3	NA	TRBJ1-1	NA	13	TGTGCCATCAGTGCGGCCTTGAACACTGAAGCTTTCTTT	CAISAALNTEAFF
TRBV20-1	many	TRBJ1-2	NA	14	TGCAGTGCTATCGCGCGAGACCCTAAATATGGCTACACCTTC	CSAIARDPKYGYTF
TRBV20-1	few	TRBJ2-3	TRBD2	16	TGCAGTGCGGACGGACTAGCGGGAGGTCATACAGATACGCAGTATTTT	CSADGLAGGHTDTQYF
TRBV11-1	few	TRBJ2-7	TRBD1	19	TGTGCCAGCAGCTTATCGCCAACACTACAGGGGTATTTTATCTACGAGCAGTACTTC	CASSLSPTLQGYFIYEQYF
TRBV20-1	few	TRBJ1-5	TRBD1	14	TGCAGTGCGCTACCGGGACAGGGGTATCAGCCCCAGCATTTT	CSALPGQGYQPQHF
TRBV11-2	NA	TRBJ2-7	NA	13	TGTGCCAGCAGCCCTAGGTCCGCGGGCGAGCAGTACTTC	CASSPRSAGEQYF
TRBV2	NA	TRBJ1-5	NA	13	TGTGCCAGCAGTGGGAAAGGAAATCAGCCCCAGCATTTT	CASSGKGNQPQHF
TRBV2	NA	TRBJ2-1	TRBD2	15	TGTGCCAGCAGTGTATTGCGGGAGGGTTCGGGCGAGCAGTTCTTC	CASSVLREGSGEQFF
TRBV6-2/TRBV6-3	few	TRBJ2-7	TRBD1	15	TGTGCCAGCAGTCTAACAGGGGGAGGCTCCTACGAGCAGTACTTC	CASSLTGGGSYEQYF
TRBV5-1	NA	TRBJ1-3	NA	15	TGCGCCAGCAGCTTGGGGAGGATCTCTGGAAACACCATATATTTT	CASSLGRISGNTIYF
TRBV7-2	NA	TRBJ2-3	NA	13	TGTGCCAGCAGCACTATGGACTGGCTCCCGCAGTATTTT	CASSTMDWLPQYF
TRBV28	few	TRBJ2-2	NA	15	TGTGCCAGCAGTTTAACCGGGGCCCGAGCCGGGGAGCTGTTTTTT	CASSLTGARAGELFF
TRBV15	few	TRBJ2-7	TRBD1	15	TGTGCCACCAGCAGAGCAGGACAGGCAGCCTACGAGCAGTACTTC	CATSRAGQAAYEQYF
TRBV29-1	many	TRBJ1-1	NA	12	TGCAGCGGGAGGGGGTCGTACACTGAAGCTTTCTTT	CSGRGSYTEAFF
TRBV5-6	NA	TRBJ2-7	NA	16	TGTGCCAGCAGCTTGGGGGCATGGCGGAGCTCCTACGAGCAGTACTTC	CASSLGAWRSSYEQYF
TRBV5-1	many	TRBJ2-7	NA	15	TGCGCCAGCAGCCCCGGGACAAAGAGCTCCTACGAGCAGTACTTC	CASSPGTKSSYEQYF
TRBV28	few	TRBJ1-2	NA	14	TGTGCCAGCAGTTTATTGGGGTTCAACTATGGCTACACCTTC	CASSLLGFNYGYTF
TRBV13	NA	TRBJ2-5	TRBD1	19	TGTGCCAGCAGCCGGACCGGGACAGGACGAGGGGTTTACCAAGAGACCCAGTACTTC	CASSRTGTGRGVYQETQYF
TRBV4-2	few	TRBJ1-2	NA	17	TGTGCCAGCAGCCAAGAAGAGGTACAGGAGGGGAACTATGGCTACACCTTC	CASSQEEVQEGNYGYTF
TRBV20-1	NA	TRBJ2-2	NA	14	TGCAGTGCTAGCGGGCCCTTGACCACCGGGGAGCTGTTTTTT	CSASGPLTTGELFF
TRBV5-1	many	TRBJ2-7	TRBD1	16	TGCGCCAGCAGCTTGGTCGGACAGGGGCTTTCATACGAGCAGTACTTC	CASSLVGQGLSYEQYF
TRBV29-1	many	TRBJ1-1	NA	15	TGCAGCGTTGCGATTCAAGAGGCGAGGAACACTGAAGCTTTCTTT	CSVAIQEARNTEAFF
TRBV2	many	TRBJ2-5	TRBD2	13	TGTGCCAACGCGGGACTAGCGGAAGAGACCCAGTACTTC	CANAGLAEETQYF
TRBV27	many	TRBJ1-1	NA	13	TGTGCCAGCAGTTACCTAATGAACACTGAAGCTTTCTTT	CASSYLMNTEAFF
TRBV5-1	few	TRBJ2-1	TRBD2	12	TGCGCCAGCAGCATGGAGCGGGGCCCCCAGTTCTTC	CASSMERGPQFF
TRBV20-1	NA	TRBJ2-7	NA	13	TGCAGTGCTAGGGTGGTTTATTCCTACGAGCAGTACTTC	CSARVVYSYEQYF
TRBV2	NA	TRBJ1-6	NA	14	TGTGCCAGCCAACGCCAGGATTATAATTCACCCCTCCACTTT	CASQRQDYNSPLHF
TRBV28	few	TRBJ2-7	TRBD2	11	TGTGCGAGCGGGGGTTATAACGAGCAGTACTTC	CASGGYNEQYF
TRBV19	NA	TRBJ2-2	NA	12	TGCGCCCTTAGACCGAACACCGGGGAGCTGTTTTTT	CALRPNTGELFF
TRBV5-1	NA	TRBJ2-1	NA	15	TGCGCCAGCAGACCGGAGGCATTCTCCTACAATGAGCAGTTCTTC	CASRPEAFSYNEQFF
TRBV29-1	NA	TRBJ2-5	NA	12	TGCAGCGAACTGGGGCCTGAAGAGACCCAGTACTTC	CSELGPEETQYF
TRBV24-1	many	TRBJ1-1	NA	12	TGTGCCACGCCACAGGTGGACGCTGAAGCTTTCTTT	CATPQVDAEAFF
TRBV20-1	NA	TRBJ2-3	TRBD1	15	TGCAGTGCTAGACCGGACAGGGGTGGCACAGATACGCAGTATTTT	CSARPDRGGTDTQYF
TRBV7-2	few	TRBJ2-7	NA	15	TGTGCCAGCAGCTTAGGGGGGGCGCAGTTAGGCGAGCAGTACTTC	CASSLGGAQLGEQYF
TRBV29-1	few	TRBJ2-2	NA	10	TGCAGCGTGGCGGACGGGGAGCTGTTTTTT	CSVADGELFF
TRBV20-1	NA	TRBJ2-3	NA	14	TGCAGTGCTAGTAAACGGCTTATCACAGATACGCAGTATTTT	CSASKRLITDTQYF